The 31 T cell receptor beta chains given below trace back to one sample, sequenced in a study of cytomegalovirus exposure and HLA in healthy donors (dated by TCRdb to 2016 to 2017). The method behind the library was the immunoSEQ multiplex PCR assay. For the multiplex PCR, a mixture combining 60 forward primers for TCR Vbeta segments and 13 reverse primers for TCR Jbeta segments was used. TCRdb's version of the immuneACCESS table is confined to in-frame rearrangements and falls short of the full clone set. An unresolved V gene accounts for under half of the shortfall where checked; the remainder is of unknown origin. The sample's own table lists approximately 50,000 clones. Of the sample, 2.3% falls within the top ten clones. The sequenced sample consisted of PBMCs. These receptors were obtained from a female donor in good health and CMV-seronegative.

The rearrangement links TRBV19 to TRBJ2-7; 8 nucleotides match TRBD2. The V gene's germline CDR1 is LNHDA and CDR2 SQIVND (reference sequence). The CDR3 runs to 16 residues. With V trimmed by 10 bases and J by 0 bases, 14 bases remained unmatched. The CDR3 here is CATTERAGGPSYEQYF. DNA for the CDR3: TGTGCCACCACCGAGCGGGCGGGAGGCCCCTCCTACGAGCAGTACTTC.

This chain uses TRBV29-1 with TRBJ1-5; D possibly corresponds to TRBD1 (6 bases). Germline values: CDR1 SQVTM, CDR2 ANQGSEA. This CDR3 spans 13 amino acids. V lost 4 bases to trimming and J lost 4 bases, with 11 bases between them. In nucleotides, the CDR3 is TGCAGCGTTGCAGACAGGATTAATCAGCCCCAGCATTTT. Translating it yields CSVADRINQPQHF.

This rearrangement joins TRBV30 to TRBJ2-1; 8 nucleotides line up with TRBD1. Trimming removed 0 bases from V and 3 bases from J; junction bases left unmatched: 10. Per the germline V gene, CDR1 is GTSNPN and CDR2 is SVGIG (reference sequence). CDR3 size: 17 residues. As DNA, the CDR3 is TGTGCCTGGAGTGTATTTGATCGGACAGGGAACTACAATGAGCAGTTCTTC. Amino acid sequence: CAWSVFDRTGNYNEQFF.

J is TRBJ2-7 and V is TRBV15; 10 nucleotides match TRBD1. The V segment lost 0 bases and the J segment 5 bases; nucleotides outside the gene matches: 4. The germline gives CDR1 LNHNV, CDR2 YYDKDF (reference sequence). The CDR3 has 15 residues. The CDR3 region is CATSRDRDRGHEQYF. In nucleotides, the CDR3 is TGTGCCACCAGCAGAGACCGGGACAGGGGACACGAGCAGTACTTC.

J is TRBJ1-1 and V is TRBV29-1; D remains unclear. V was clipped by 3 bases and J by 4 bases, with 15 bases between them. Germline values: CDR1 SQVTM, CDR2 ANQGSEA. The length of the CDR3 is 14 residues. The DNA of the CDR3 is TGCAGCGTTGACCAGGCAGGAGGGCCCACTGAAGCTTTCTTT. Translation: CSVDQAGGPTEAFF.

The chain has TRBV2 and TRBJ2-6; 8 nucleotides agree with TRBD1. The CDR3 is 15 residues long. CDR1 and CDR2 from the germline V gene are SNHLY and FYNNEI. V lost 4 bases, J lost 9 bases, and 8 bases stayed unmatched. CDR3 nucleotides: TGTGCCAGCAGTGGTGACAGGGGACGGGGCAACGTCCTGACTTTC. It translates to CASSGDRGRGNVLTF.

This sequence joins TRBV9 and TRBJ2-1; a weak D match, TRBD2 (6 bases). The germline gives CDR1 SGDLS, CDR2 YYNGEE. CDR3 length: 13 residues. Trimming stripped 2 bases from V and 9 bases from J, with 12 bases between. In DNA, the CDR3 is TGTGCCAGCAGCGTTGGGACTGGGGGTGAGCAGTTCTTC. This translates into CASSVGTGGEQFF.

The chain joins TRBV7-9 to TRBJ2-7, with TRBD2 as a possible D gene (6 bases). Germline values: CDR1 SEHNR, CDR2 FQNEAQ (reference sequence). This CDR3 is 14 amino acids long. V was pared by 4 bases and J by 2 bases, with 12 bases between. CDR3: CASSSQGGPYEQYF. CDR3 nucleotide sequence: TGTGCCAGCAGCTCCCAGGGAGGTCCCTACGAGCAGTACTTC.

The rearrangement links TRBV7-2 to TRBJ2-7; weak D call: TRBD1 (6 bases). Between the trimmed V and J ends, which lost 3 bases and 0 bases, there was a span of 9 bases. Germline V gene sequence: CDR1 SGHTA, CDR2 FQGNSA. The length of the CDR3 is 14 residues. As DNA, the CDR3 is TGTGCCAGCAGCTTTCAGGGGTACTCCTACGAGCAGTACTTC. It is translated as CASSFQGYSYEQYF.

The V gene is TRBV4-3, the J gene TRBJ2-1; D possibly corresponds to TRBD2 (5 bases). Trimming removed 0 bases from V and 4 bases from J, with 13 bases in between. Per germline, CDR1 LGHNA and CDR2 YSLEER. The CDR3 contains 16 residues. The chain's CDR3 is CASSQERGGPYNEQFF. In nucleotides, the CDR3 is TGCGCCAGCAGCCAAGAACGGGGTGGCCCTTACAATGAGCAGTTCTTC.

The chain couples TRBV7-3 to TRBJ2-1, with D perhaps matching TRBD2 (6 bases). The V and J ends lost 2 bases and 4 bases respectively, with 15 bases between them. Germline CDR1 and CDR2: SGHTA and FQGTGA. The CDR3 has 16 residues. CDR3 coding DNA: TGTGCCAGCAGCTTATCCCTTAGCGGTAGGTACAATGAGCAGTTCTTC. This sequence encodes CASSLSLSGRYNEQFF.

The V call is TRBV30, the J call TRBJ1-1; 7 bases fit TRBD1. Per germline, CDR1 GTSNPN and CDR2 SVGIG (reference sequence). The CDR3 covers 11 residues. V lost 0 bases, J lost 9 bases, and 1 base stayed unmatched. This CDR3 reads CAWSVQGQAFF. DNA of the CDR3: TGTGCCTGGAGTGTACAGGGGCAAGCTTTCTTT. Full variable domain (missing parts from reference TRBV30 and TRBJ1-1): SQTIHQWPATLVQPVGSPLSLECTVEGTSNPNLYWYRQAAGRGLQLLFYSVGIGQISSEVPQNLSASRPQDRQFILSSKKLLLSDSGFYLCAWSVQGQAFFGQGTRLTVV.

The chain combines TRBV18 with TRBJ2-1; TRBD1 matches at 7 bases. The junction had 6 bases not matched to a gene; V was cut back by 8 bases and J by 2 bases. Germline V CDR1 and CDR2: KGHSH, LQKENI. The CDR3 runs to 14 residues. CDR3 sequence reads: CASTRDRTYNEQFF. As DNA, the CDR3 is TGTGCCAGCACACGGGACAGAACCTACAATGAGCAGTTCTTC.

This sequence joins TRBV9 and TRBJ2-5, with 8 positions matching TRBD2. The CDR3 has 18 amino acids. The germline gives CDR1 SGDLS, CDR2 YYNGEE. J lost 5 bases, V lost 0 bases, and 15 bases had no gene match. The CDR3 here is CASSVGGTGLGKGETQYF. The CDR3 region has the DNA TGTGCCAGCAGCGTAGGGGGGACGGGACTAGGAAAGGGGGAGACCCAGTACTTC.

The chain joins TRBV30 to TRBJ1-3; weak D call: TRBD1 (6 bases). The CDR3 loop spans 13 amino acids. Germline V gives CDR1 GTSNPN, CDR2 SVGIG (reference sequence). Trimming left V 8 bases short and J 3 bases short, with 14 bases between. CDR3 in DNA: TGTGCCGGAAATCCGGGACATGGAAACACCATATATTTT. Translated: CAGNPGHGNTIYF. Together with reference TRBV30 and TRBJ1-3, the CDR3 gives the full variable domain: SQTIHQWPATLVQPVGSPLSLECTVEGTSNPNLYWYRQAAGRGLQLLFYSVGIGQISSEVPQNLSASRPQDRQFILSSKKLLLSDSGFYLCAGNPGHGNTIYFGEGSWLTVV.

The rearrangement links TRBV18 to TRBJ1-1; a possible D gene is TRBD1 (5 bases). There are 15 residues in the CDR3. Per germline, CDR1 KGHSH and CDR2 LQKENI. The V end was cut by 0 bases, the J end by 3 bases, with 11 bases between. The chain's CDR3 is CASSPPQGRDTEAFF. CDR3 nucleotide sequence: TGTGCCAGCTCACCACCCCAGGGAAGGGACACTGAAGCTTTCTTT.

The chain couples TRBV18 to TRBJ1-2, with 8 bases that match TRBD1. The CDR3 has 16 amino acids. CDR1 is KGHSH, CDR2 LQKENI, per germline. V shed 3 bases, J shed 2 bases, and the junction held 8 bases outside the gene matches. Here the CDR3 reads CASSPGSGGANYGYTF. CDR3 nucleotides: TGTGCCAGCTCACCGGGATCAGGGGGCGCGAACTATGGCTACACCTTC.

The chain links TRBV5-1 to TRBJ2-1, with 8 bases aligning to TRBD2. The trim removed 4 bases at V and 2 bases at J, leaving 8 bases unmatched. The CDR3 covers 16 residues. Looked up from germline, CDR1 is SGHRS and CDR2 is YFSETQ. CDR3 sequence: CASSPREVKAYNEQFF. The DNA of the CDR3 is TGCGCCAGCAGCCCGCGGGAGGTCAAGGCCTACAATGAGCAGTTCTTC. Looking up the rest from reference TRBV5-1 and TRBJ2-1 gives the full variable domain: KAGVTQTPRYLIKTRGQQVTLSCSPISGHRSVSWYQQTPGQGLQFLFEYFSETQRNKGNFPGRFSGRQFSNSRSEMNVSTLELGDSALYLCASSPREVKAYNEQFFGPGTRLTVL.

This rearrangement joins TRBV30 to TRBJ1-4; 7 bases fit TRBD1. This CDR3 comprises 16 residues. V was pared by 2 bases and J by 7 bases, with 13 bases of the junction left unmatched. Per the germline V gene, CDR1 is GTSNPN and CDR2 is SVGIG (reference sequence). The chain's CDR3 is CAWSTLLRRQGEKLFF. Written as DNA, the CDR3 is TGTGCCTGGAGTACATTACTAAGGCGACAGGGTGAAAAACTGTTTTTT.

The J gene is TRBJ1-1, the V gene TRBV18, with TRBD1 as a possible D gene (5 bases). V lost 0 bases, J lost 6 bases, and 14 bases lay in between. Germline lookup yields CDR1 KGHSH and CDR2 LQKENI. CDR3 length: 15 residues. CDR3 bases: TGTGCCAGCTCACCACCGCAGGGCTCGGGGGCTGAAGCTTTCTTT. Translation: CASSPPQGSGAEAFF.

V usage is TRBV15 and J usage is TRBJ2-7, with a weak D call TRBD2 (6 bases). Germline CDR1 and CDR2: LNHNV and YYDKDF (reference sequence). V lost 1 base to trimming and J lost 1 base, with 8 bases between them. This CDR3 spans 14 amino acids. CDR3 amino acids: CATSRGGKSYEQYF. In DNA form, the CDR3 reads TGTGCCACCAGCAGAGGCGGGAAATCCTACGAGCAGTACTTC.

This chain links TRBV4-1 with TRBJ1-2, with TRBD1 identical over 7 bases. V lost 4 bases, J lost 4 bases, and 9 bases stayed unmatched. The CDR3 spans 15 residues. Germline CDR1 MGHRA, CDR2 YSYEKL. CDR3 DNA sequence: TGCGCCAGCAGCCGACAGGGACAGCCAGTCTATGGCTACACCTTC. Its protein is CASSRQGQPVYGYTF.

The gene calls are TRBV12-2 and TRBJ2-1; the DNA was not used to check the table's D call, TRBD1. TRBV12-2 is assigned pseudogene status. This CDR3 has 19 amino acids. The CDR3 DNA reads as TGTGCAAGTCGACACACCGGGACAGGGATAAACAGCTCCTACAATGAGCAGTTCTTC. Translation gives CASRHTGTGINSSYNEQFF.

V gene TRBV25-1 combines with J gene TRBJ2-6, with 9 bases lining up with TRBD1. This CDR3 spans 17 amino acids. The germline V gene encodes CDR1 MGHDK and CDR2 SYGVNS. J lost 2 bases, V lost 5 bases, and 7 bases had no gene match. DNA of the CDR3: TGTGCCAGCAGTCGGACAGGGGCGAATACTGGGGCCAACGTCCTGACTTTC. It yields the protein CASSRTGANTGANVLTF.

V and J are TRBV5-5 and TRBJ2-3; D not certain. This CDR3 spans 14 amino acids. V dropped 0 bases and J dropped 0 bases, with 5 bases sitting between them. Germline CDR1 and CDR2: SGHKS and YYEKEE (reference sequence). This CDR3 reads CASSLVRSTDTQYF. In nucleotides, the CDR3 is TGTGCCAGCAGCTTGGTGCGTAGCACAGATACGCAGTATTTT.

The V call is TRBV9, the J call TRBJ2-5, with 9 bases fitting TRBD2. The germline gives CDR1 SGDLS, CDR2 YYNGEE. The CDR3 totals 15 residues. Trimming took 4 bases from V and 4 from J; bases not matched to a gene: 8. As DNA, the CDR3 is TGTGCCAGCAGCCCAAGAGGGCGGGGGGGAGAGACCCAGTACTTC. Its translation: CASSPRGRGGETQYF.

This chain uses TRBV6-1 with TRBJ2-7; maybe TRBD2 (5 bases). Germline V lookup: CDR1 MNHNS, CDR2 SASEGT. The CDR3 contains 14 residues. V was trimmed by 5 bases and J by 2 bases, leaving 13 bases between them. CDR3 sequence (DNA): TGTGCCAGCAGTATATCAGCGGAGGCCTACGAGCAGTACTTC. Protein sequence: CASSISAEAYEQYF.

The J gene is TRBJ1-1, the V gene TRBV9; D gene uncertain. V was trimmed by 3 bases and J by 4 bases, leaving 16 bases between them. Per germline, CDR1 SGDLS and CDR2 YYNGEE. This CDR3 region has 15 residues. The CDR3 nucleotides are TGTGCCAGCAGCGCCTTGACTCGGAACGGCACTGAAGCTTTCTTT. Residues: CASSALTRNGTEAFF.

The CDR3 region is CASSQGSSGAQAYNEQFF. In DNA, the CDR3 is TGCGCCAGCAGCCAAGGCTCATCAGGGGCCCAAGCGTACAATGAGCAGTTCTTC. The V and J genes are TRBV4-3 and TRBJ2-1, with D possibly being TRBD1 (6 bases). The CDR3 contains 18 residues. Deletions cut 1 base from V and 4 bases from J, with 20 bases between. CDR1 and CDR2 (germline): LGHNA, YSLEER.

The CDR3 spells CASSGGKTQYF. The CDR3 nucleotides read TGTGCCAGCAGTGGGGGGAAGACCCAGTACTTC. The chain uses TRBV27 and TRBJ2-5; D might be TRBD2 (6 bases). The germline V and J ends were trimmed by 5 bases and 6 bases, with 7 bases remaining between them. The CDR3 is 11 residues long. From germline, CDR1 is MNHEY and CDR2 SMNVEV (reference sequence).

This chain connects TRBV29-1 to TRBJ2-5; TRBD1 matches at 10 bases. V lost 6 bases to trimming and J lost 4 bases; unmatched junction nucleotides: 2. Germline lookup yields CDR1 SQVTM and CDR2 ANQGSEA. The CDR3 totals 12 residues. The chain's CDR3 is CSVTGGVETQYF. The DNA of the CDR3 is TGCAGCGTGACAGGGGGCGTAGAGACCCAGTACTTC.